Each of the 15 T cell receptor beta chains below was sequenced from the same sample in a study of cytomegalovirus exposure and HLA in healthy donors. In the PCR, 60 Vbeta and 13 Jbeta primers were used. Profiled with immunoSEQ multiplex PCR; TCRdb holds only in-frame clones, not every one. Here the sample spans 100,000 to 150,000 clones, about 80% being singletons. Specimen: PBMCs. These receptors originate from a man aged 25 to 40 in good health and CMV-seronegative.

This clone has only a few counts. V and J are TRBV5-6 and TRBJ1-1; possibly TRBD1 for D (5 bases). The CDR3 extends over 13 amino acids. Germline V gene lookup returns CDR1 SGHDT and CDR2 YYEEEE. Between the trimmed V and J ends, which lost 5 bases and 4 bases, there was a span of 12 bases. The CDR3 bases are TGTGCCAGCAGTACTGGGGCTGGCACTGAAGCTTTCTTT. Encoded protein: CASSTGAGTEAFF.

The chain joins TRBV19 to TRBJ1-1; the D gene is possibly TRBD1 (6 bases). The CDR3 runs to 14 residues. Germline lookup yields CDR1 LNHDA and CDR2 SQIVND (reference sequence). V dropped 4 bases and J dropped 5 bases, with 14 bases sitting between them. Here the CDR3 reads CASSTSGAGTEAFF. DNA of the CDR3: TGTGCCAGTAGTACATCAGGGGCAGGGACTGAAGCTTTCTTT.

The CDR3 DNA reads TGTGCCACCCGGAGGTACGGGAGCTCTCACGAGCAGTACTTC. Its protein is CATRRYGSSHEQYF. The chain is built from TRBV19 and TRBJ2-7; D may be TRBD2 (6 bases). Looked up from germline, CDR1 is LNHDA and CDR2 is SQIVND (reference sequence). CDR3 length: 14 residues. Trimming stripped 10 bases from V and 5 bases from J, with 21 bases between.

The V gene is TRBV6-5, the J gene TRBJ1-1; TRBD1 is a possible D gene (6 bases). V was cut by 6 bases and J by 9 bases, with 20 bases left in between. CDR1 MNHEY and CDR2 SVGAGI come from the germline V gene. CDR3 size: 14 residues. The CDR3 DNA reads TGTGCCAGCAGCTACGCAAACCACAGGGAGAAAGCTTTCTTT. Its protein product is CASSYANHREKAFF.

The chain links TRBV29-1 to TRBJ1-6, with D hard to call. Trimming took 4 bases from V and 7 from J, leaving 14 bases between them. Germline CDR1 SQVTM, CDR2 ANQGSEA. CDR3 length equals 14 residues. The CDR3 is CSVATAVGNSPLHF. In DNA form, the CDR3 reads TGCAGCGTTGCGACGGCTGTGGGCAATTCACCCCTCCACTTT.

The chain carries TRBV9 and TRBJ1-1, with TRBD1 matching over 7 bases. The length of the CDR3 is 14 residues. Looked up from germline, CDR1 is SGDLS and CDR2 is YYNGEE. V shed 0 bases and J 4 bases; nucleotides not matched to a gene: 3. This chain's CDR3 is CASSVEGATTEAFF. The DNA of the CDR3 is TGTGCCAGCAGCGTAGAGGGGGCTACCACTGAAGCTTTCTTT. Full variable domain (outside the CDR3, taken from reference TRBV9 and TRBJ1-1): DSGVTQTPKHLITATGQRVTLRCSPRSGDLSVYWYQQSLDQGLQFLIQYYNGEERAKGNILERFSAQQFPDLHSELNLSSLELGDSALYFCASSVEGATTEAFFGQGTRLTVV.

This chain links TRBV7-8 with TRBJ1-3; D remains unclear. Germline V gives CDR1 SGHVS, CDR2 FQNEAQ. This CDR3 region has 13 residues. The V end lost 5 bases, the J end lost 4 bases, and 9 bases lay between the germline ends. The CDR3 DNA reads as TGTGCCAGCAGCCCGGCGGGCGGAAACACCATATATTTT. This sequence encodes CASSPAGGNTIYF.

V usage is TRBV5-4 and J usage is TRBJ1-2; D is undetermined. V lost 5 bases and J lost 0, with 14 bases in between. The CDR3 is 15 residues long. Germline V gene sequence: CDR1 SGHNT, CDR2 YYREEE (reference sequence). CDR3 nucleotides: TGTGCCAGCAGTTCGGGAGGGCCTACTAACTATGGCTACACCTTC. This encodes CASSSGGPTNYGYTF.

The CDR3 DNA is TGTGCCACTTCGACCGGGACAGCCAACACCGGGGAGCTGTTTTTT. Its translation: CATSTGTANTGELFF. The chain links TRBV27 to TRBJ2-2; TRBD1 matches at 7 bases. Germline CDR1 reads MNHEY; CDR2 reads SMNVEV (reference sequence). The V gene end was trimmed by 10 bases and the J gene end by 2 bases; junction bases not matched to a gene: 10. The length of the CDR3 is 15 residues.

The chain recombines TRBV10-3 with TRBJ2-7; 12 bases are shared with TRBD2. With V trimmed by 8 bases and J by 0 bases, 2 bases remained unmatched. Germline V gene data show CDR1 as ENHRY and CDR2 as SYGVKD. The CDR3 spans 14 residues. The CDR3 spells CAIQTSGGSYEQYF. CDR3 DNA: TGTGCCATCCAGACTAGCGGGGGCTCCTACGAGCAGTACTTC.

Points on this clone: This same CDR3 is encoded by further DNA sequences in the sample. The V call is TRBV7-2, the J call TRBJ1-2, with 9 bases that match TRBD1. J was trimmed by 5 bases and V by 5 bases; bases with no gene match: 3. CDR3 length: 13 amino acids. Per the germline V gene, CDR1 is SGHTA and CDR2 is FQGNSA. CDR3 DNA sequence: TGTGCCAGCAGCCCCGGGACAGGGTATGGCTACACCTTC. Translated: CASSPGTGYGYTF.

The CDR3 DNA sequence: TGCAGCGCTGAGAGGGCTGACAGGGGGACCTACGAGCAGTACTTC. It is translated as CSAERADRGTYEQYF. The V gene is TRBV29-1, the J gene TRBJ2-7; 9 bases are a match to TRBD1. Germline V gene lookup returns CDR1 SQVTM and CDR2 ANQGSEA. The CDR3 consists of 15 residues. V trimming: 7 bases; J trimming: 2 bases; junction bases outside the gene matches: 12.

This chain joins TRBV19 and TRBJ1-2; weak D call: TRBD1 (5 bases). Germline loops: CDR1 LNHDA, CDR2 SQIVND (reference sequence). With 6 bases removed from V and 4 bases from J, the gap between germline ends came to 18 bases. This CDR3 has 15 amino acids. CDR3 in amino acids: CASSLREGLSYGYTF. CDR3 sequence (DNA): TGTGCCAGTAGCCTTAGGGAGGGGCTTTCCTATGGCTACACCTTC.

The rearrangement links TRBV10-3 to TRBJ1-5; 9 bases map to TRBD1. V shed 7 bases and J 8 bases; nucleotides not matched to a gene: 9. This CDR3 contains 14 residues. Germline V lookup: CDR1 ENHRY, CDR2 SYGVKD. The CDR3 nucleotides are TGTGCCATCAAGGCGGGACAGGGAAGGGAGCCCCAGCATTTT. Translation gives CAIKAGQGREPQHF.

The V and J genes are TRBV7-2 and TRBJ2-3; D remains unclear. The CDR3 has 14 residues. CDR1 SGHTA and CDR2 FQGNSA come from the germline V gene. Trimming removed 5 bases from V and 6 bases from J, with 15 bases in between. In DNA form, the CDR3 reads TGTGCCAGCAGCGTCCCGAGCACCCGCGATACGCAGTATTTT. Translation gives CASSVPSTRDTQYF.